This T cell receptor beta chain was captured in a study of blood T cell repertoires in COVID-19. This CDR3 is 14 amino acids long. V shed 2 bases and J 6 bases; nucleotides not matched to a gene: 7. Germline loops: CDR1 GTSNPN, CDR2 SVGIG (reference sequence). Measured with immunoSEQ multiplex PCR; TCRdb has only the in-frame clones, and not every one. This table has around 370,000 clones, more than 75% appearing once. This clonotype originated in a woman between 18 and 30 years old who had recovered from COVID-19. The V call is TRBV30, the J call TRBJ1-5; TRBD1 aligns across 7 bases. Sequenced input: PBMCs or T cells enriched from blood (not recorded which). In DNA form, the CDR3 reads TGTGCCTGGAGTCTGACAGGGAGTTTTCAGCCCCAGCATTTT. It encodes CAWSLTGSFQPQHF.